This T cell receptor (beta chain) was recorded in a study of Ad26.COV2.S vaccination and SARS-CoV-2 variants. In this sample, this clone turned up once. Profiled with immunoSEQ multiplex PCR; TCRdb holds only in-frame clones, not every one. The table has about 420,000 clones, around 89% seen once. This sample's treatment: 15 to 20 received Ad26.COV2.S at low or high dose, single or two shots; several received placebo; per-sample allocation not given. Specimens were obtained on day 63 following the first vaccine or placebo injection. The CDR3 loop spans 14 amino acids. From germline, CDR1 is SGHTA and CDR2 FQGNSA. Trimming stripped 6 bases from V and 3 bases from J, with 15 bases between.

V is TRBV7-2 and J is TRBJ2-7, with D perhaps TRBD1 (6 bases). Material: peripheral blood, obtained in a trial of Ad26.COV2.S vaccine versus placebo. The origin of this receptor is a person aged 18-60 years who received the Ad26.COV2.S COVID-19 vaccine or a placebo. The CDR3 reads CASRPRTENYEQYF. CDR3 bases: TGTGCCAGCAGACCCCGGACAGAAAACTACGAGCAGTACTTC. The variable domain in full, with the rest retrieved from reference TRBV7-2 and TRBJ2-7, is GAGVSQSPSNKVTEKGKDVELRCDPISGHTALYWYRQSLGQGLEFLIYFQGNSAPDKSGLPSDRFSAERTGGSVSTLTIQRTQQEDSAVYLCASRPRTENYEQYFGPGTRLTVT.